Below, one T cell receptor beta chain is given with its context. Its cognate antigen is unknown. V lost 0 bases, J lost 7 bases, and 10 bases lay in between. CDR3 length equals 13 residues. CDR1 MNHNY and CDR2 SVGAGI come from the germline V gene (reference sequence). This sample was taken from a study of a mutant IDH1 vaccine in newly diagnosed glioma. The overall study: V12 occurred at week 35 and V13 at week 47.

Time point here: week 35, safety follow-up. One vaccine dose held 300 ug of mutant IDH1 20-mer peptide and came with topical imiquimod. Patients underwent eight vaccinations, which took place in weeks 1, 3, 5, 7, 11, 15, 19 and 23. Donor tumors were new WHO grade 3 or 4 IDH1-mutant, ATRX-lost astrocytomas. Libraries were prepared by immunoSEQ multiplex PCR; TCRdb keeps only in-frame clonotypes and omits some of them. The profile shows around 30,000 clones, 82% of them singletons. This TCR was recovered from a woman in her late teens or twenties with glioma. The chain uses TRBV6-6 and TRBJ2-7; the D gene is possibly TRBD1 (6 bases). Sequenced here: PBMCs, sampled from a glioma patient whose treatment included an IDH1 peptide vaccine. CDR3 sequence (DNA): TGTGCCAGCAGTTACTCGAAAACAGGGGAGCAGTACTTC. Translation: CASSYSKTGEQYF.